This T cell receptor (beta chain) came from a study of blood T cell repertoires in COVID-19. Turning to the study itself: Acute and convalescent COVID-19 specimens originated in the United States, Italy and Spain.

As handled by the study authors: Nucleated cell counts were estimated from reference gene primer amplification. Assay used: immunoSEQ multiplex PCR; TCRdb lists only in-frame clones, some missing. Clone size and V and J calls were adopted from that table, with D and trimming inferred from the DNA. The sample yields fewer than 150,000 clones, over 70% seen once. Germline CDR1 is SGHTA and CDR2 is FQGTGA. Between the trimmed V and J ends, which lost 5 bases and 2 bases, there was a span of 12 bases. The CDR3 is 14 amino acids. Sequencing was carried out using peripheral blood. This chain links TRBV7-3 with TRBJ1-2; D not certain. The receptor's source is a woman in her 70s with acute or convalescent COVID-19. CDR3 protein: CASSLGERNYGYTF. The CDR3 bases are TGTGCCAGCAGCCTCGGGGAGCGGAACTATGGCTACACCTTC.